One and the same sample provided the 8 T cell receptor beta chains below, sequenced in a study of tumor and adjacent non-tumor tissue in lung cancer. The template was RNA from unsorted bulk tissue. The library came from three nested PCR rounds adapted from ARM-PCR protocols. MiXCR, run by TCRdb on the multiplex PCR reads, gives a single entry per CDR3 protein. Of about 80,000 distinct CDR3 sequences in the sample, about two thirds were seen once. The sample consisted of lung tumor tissue. The receptors derive from a woman between 65 and 79 years old with non-small cell lung cancer.

This clonotype was found a few times. A much larger clone lies a single base off, so this may be a read error. The rearrangement uses TRBV5-1 and TRBJ1-4; D gene uncertain. The germline CDR1 and CDR2 sequences are SGHRS and YFSETQ. The V end was cut by 5 bases, the J end by 6 bases, with 11 bases between. The CDR3 has 13 residues. The CDR3 nucleotides are TGCGCCAGCAGATTGATGGCAGATGAAAAACTGTTTTTT. Protein: CASRLMADEKLFF.

This clonotype was found many times. The V gene is TRBV28, the J gene TRBJ1-2, with a possible D match to TRBD1 (5 bases). V was clipped by 7 bases and J by 7 bases, with 16 bases between them. Germline CDR1 reads MDHEN; CDR2 reads SYDVKM. There are 13 residues in the CDR3. In DNA form, the CDR3 reads TGTGCCAGCAACGAACGGGTGGGGGGTGGCTACACCTTC. Residues: CASNERVGGGYTF.

A word on this clonotype: A read error may account for a junction end that differs from germline. The rearrangement links TRBV28 to TRBJ1-4, with D perhaps matching TRBD1 (5 bases). The CDR3 contains 16 residues. Germline CDR1 reads MDHEN; CDR2 reads SYDVKM. In DNA form, the CDR3 reads TGTGCCAGTAGTTTACGGGGGACGTTGGCTAATGAAAAATTGTTTTTT. It is translated as CASSLRGTLANEKLFF.

As for this clonotype: The junction departs from germline at one end; a sequencing error may be responsible. J is TRBJ2-3 and V is TRBV11-1, with D hard to call. Germline loops: CDR1 SGHAT, CDR2 FQDESV (reference sequence). The CDR3 runs 13 residues. Here the CDR3 DNA reads TGTGCAGCCGAAGTTAGGCGCACAGATCCGCAGTATTTT. The encoded protein is CAAEVRRTDPQYF.

The chain's CDR3 is CSGVGTLNGTEAFF. The CDR3 coding sequence is TGCAGCGGTGTAGGGACACTAAACGGGACTGAAGCTTTCTTT. The rearrangement uses TRBV29-1 and TRBJ1-1; D might be TRBD1 (6 bases). Germline V gene sequence: CDR1 SQVTM, CDR2 ANQGSEA. CDR3 size: 14 residues. Trimming left V 7 bases short and J 5 bases short, with 20 bases between.

This clonotype was seen only a few times. This may stem from a read error, because a much larger clone lies one nucleotide away. The rearrangement joins TRBV5-1 to TRBJ2-7; TRBD1 aligns across 7 bases. The CDR3 has 15 amino acids. The germline V gene has CDR1 SGHRS and CDR2 YFSETQ. The CDR3 loop is CACSTGQDHGYEQYF. CDR3 bases: TGCGCCTGCAGCACCGGACAGGACCACGGCTACGAGCAGTACTTC.

The genes are TRBV29-1 and TRBJ2-7; no reliable D call. V was pared by 8 bases and J by 7 bases, with 15 bases between. Germline V gives CDR1 SQVTM, CDR2 ANQGSEA. The CDR3 consists of 11 residues. As DNA, the CDR3 is TGCAGCATTGTGGAAGGCTATGAGCAGTACTTC. Residues: CSIVEGYEQYF.

Turning to this clonotype: At one boundary the junction diverges from the germline segment, which might be a read error. The V gene is TRBV10-2, the J gene TRBJ2-1; TRBD2 matches 7 bases. The CDR3 length is 14 residues. Germline lookup yields CDR1 WSHSY and CDR2 SAAADI. CDR3 DNA sequence: TGCGCCAGCAGAGAACCGGGACTAAACAATGAACAGTCCTTC. Its protein product is CASREPGLNNEQSF.